Each of the 25 T cell receptor beta chains below was sequenced from the same sample in a study of blood T cell repertoires in COVID-19. The table came from immunoSEQ multiplex PCR; TCRdb's copy has only in-frame clones and leaves some out. The table shows about 74,000 clones, with roughly nine tenths occurring only once. Sequenced sample: peripheral blood. The receptors were sampled from a man aged 50 to 59 with acute or convalescent COVID-19.

The CDR3 DNA sequence: TGTGCCAGCAGCTCTTCAGTACCCGCTGCAACTAATGAAAAACTGTTTTTT. It is translated as CASSSSVPAATNEKLFF. J is TRBJ1-4 and V is TRBV7-2; no reliable D call. The CDR3 contains 17 residues. Germline loops: CDR1 SGHTA, CDR2 FQGNSA. The V and J ends lost 4 bases and 0 bases respectively, with 15 bases between them.

The chain couples TRBV2 to TRBJ2-6; TRBD1 aligns across 7 bases. This CDR3 region has 16 residues. CDR1 is SNHLY, CDR2 FYNNEI, per germline. With V trimmed by 5 bases and J by 0 bases, 4 bases remained unmatched. The CDR3 is CASSRQGASGANVLTF. The CDR3 DNA reads as TGTGCCAGCAGTAGACAGGGTGCCTCTGGGGCCAACGTCCTGACTTTC. The variable domain in full, completed from reference TRBV2 and TRBJ2-6, reads EPEVTQTPSHQVTQMGQEVILRCVPISNHLYFYWYRQILGQKVEFLVSFYNNEISEKSEIFDDQFSVERPDGSNFTLKIRSTKLEDSAMYFCASSRQGASGANVLTFGAGSRLTVL.

V gene TRBV7-8 combines with J gene TRBJ2-5; TRBD2 matches 7 bases. Germline trimming cut 3 bases from V and 2 bases from J; bases unmatched to any gene: 6. Germline assignment: CDR1 SGHVS and CDR2 FQNEAQ. The length of the CDR3 is 15 residues. The CDR3 coding sequence is TGTGCCAGCAGCTTTGGGGACTACCCACAAGAGACCCAGTACTTC. Its protein product is CASSFGDYPQETQYF.

The chain couples TRBV19 to TRBJ1-4; D possibly corresponds to TRBD1 (6 bases). CDR1 is LNHDA, CDR2 SQIVND, per germline (reference sequence). The length of the CDR3 is 14 residues. V lost 7 bases, J lost 5 bases, and 14 bases lay in between. CDR3 region: CASKRTDENEKLFF. The CDR3 DNA follows: TGTGCCAGTAAAAGGACAGATGAAAATGAAAAACTGTTTTTT.

The rearrangement uses TRBV7-6 and TRBJ1-1, with D possibly matching TRBD1 (6 bases). Looked up from germline, CDR1 is SGHVS and CDR2 is FNYEAQ. V lost 5 bases and J lost 4, with 20 bases in between. This CDR3 spans 16 amino acids. CDR3 nucleotides: TGTGCCAGCAGCCGGGGGGCAGGGGCGCAGGTCACTGAAGCTTTCTTT. Protein: CASSRGAGAQVTEAFF. Based on the CDR3 plus reference TRBV7-6 and TRBJ1-1, the full variable domain is GAGVSQSPRYKVTKRGQDVALRCDPISGHVSLYWYRQALGQGPEFLTYFNYEAQQDKSGLPNDRFSAERPEGSISTLTIQRTEQRDSAMYRCASSRGAGAQVTEAFFGQGTRLTVV.

This clone was seen only a few times. The chain employs TRBV2 and TRBJ2-7; 9 bases align to TRBD1. CDR3 length: 16 amino acids. The V segment lost 6 bases and the J segment 1 base; nucleotides outside the gene matches: 10. Germline V gene data show CDR1 as SNHLY and CDR2 as FYNNEI. The CDR3 DNA follows: TGTGCCAGCAGGGGACAGGGAGGTGTTTCGTCCTACGAGCAGTACGTC. This gives the protein CASRGQGGVSSYEQYV.

This chain joins TRBV6-5 and TRBJ1-6, with a weak D call TRBD1 (5 bases). Trimming took 4 bases from V and 7 from J, leaving 14 bases between them. From germline, CDR1 is MNHEY and CDR2 SVGAGI. The CDR3 sequence is 15 residues long. CDR3 region: CASSWGLQANSPLHF. For the CDR3, the DNA is TGTGCCAGCAGTTGGGGACTGCAGGCGAATTCACCCCTCCACTTT.

The J gene is TRBJ1-1, the V gene TRBV9; 8 nucleotides agree with TRBD1. The CDR3 totals 14 residues. J lost 6 bases, V lost 0 bases, and 4 bases had no gene match. Germline CDR1 SGDLS, CDR2 YYNGEE. The CDR3 protein is CASSVVPDRAEAFF. CDR3 bases: TGTGCCAGCAGCGTAGTCCCGGACAGGGCTGAAGCTTTCTTT.

The chain recombines TRBV5-4 with TRBJ1-6, with 7 bases fitting TRBD1. CDR1 is SGHNT and CDR2 is YYREEE in the germline V gene (reference sequence). Trimming at V came to 0 bases and at J to 8 bases, leaving 8 bases not matched to a gene. The length of the CDR3 is 16 residues. The CDR3 DNA follows: TGTGCCAGCAGCTTGGGCGCAGGGGGAAGTTATTCACCCCTCCACTTT. As protein: CASSLGAGGSYSPLHF.

The CDR3 sequence is CASSMTGKDEQYF. CDR3 bases: TGTGCCAGTAGTATGACAGGGAAGGACGAGCAGTACTTC. The chain links TRBV19 to TRBJ2-7, with 7 nucleotides matching TRBD1. The J segment lost 5 bases and the V segment lost 3 bases, leaving 4 bases of the junction unmatched. The CDR3 totals 13 residues. Germline V lookup: CDR1 LNHDA, CDR2 SQIVND (reference sequence).

The chain carries TRBV6-5 and TRBJ1-5, with no clear D. Trimming left V 6 bases short and J 0 bases short, with 12 bases between. Per the germline V gene, CDR1 is MNHEY and CDR2 is SVGAGI. This CDR3 is 15 amino acids long. CDR3 coding DNA: TGTGCCAGCAGGCTCCGGGTCAATAGCAATCAGCCCCAGCATTTT. The encoded protein is CASRLRVNSNQPQHF.

The V call is TRBV29-1, the J call TRBJ2-1; 7 nucleotides line up with TRBD1. The CDR3 has 13 amino acids. From germline, CDR1 is SQVTM and CDR2 ANQGSEA. After removal of 7 bases from V and 7 bases from J, the junction contained 10 bases not matched to a gene. CDR3 loop: CSASRDRRNEQFF. Here the CDR3 DNA reads TGCAGCGCCTCTAGGGACAGACGGAATGAGCAGTTCTTC.

The chain couples TRBV11-2 to TRBJ2-5, with 8 bases that match TRBD2. CDR3 length: 14 residues. Germline V gives CDR1 SGHAT, CDR2 FQNNGV. Unmatched junction bases numbered 2, after V lost 4 bases and J lost 1 base. CDR3: CASSSLAGQETQYF. The CDR3 nucleotides are TGTGCCAGCAGCTCTCTAGCGGGCCAAGAGACCCAGTACTTC.

V usage is TRBV27 and J usage is TRBJ2-3, with 10 positions matching TRBD2. The CDR3 totals 16 residues. J lost 4 bases, V lost 5 bases, and 9 bases had no gene match. Per the germline V gene, CDR1 is MNHEY and CDR2 is SMNVEV (reference sequence). The CDR3: CASSPALAGVPDTQYF. The CDR3 DNA is TGTGCCAGCAGTCCCGCCCTAGCGGGAGTGCCAGATACGCAGTATTTT.

The rearrangement joins TRBV5-1 to TRBJ2-7, with 9 positions matching TRBD1. CDR3 length: 16 amino acids. CDR1 is SGHRS and CDR2 is YFSETQ in the germline V gene. J gave up 2 bases and V 3 bases, and 9 bases lay outside the gene matches. CDR3 in DNA: TGCGCCAGCAGCTGGGCCGGGACAGGGTACACCTACGAGCAGTACTTC. It encodes CASSWAGTGYTYEQYF.

The rearrangement joins TRBV5-1 to TRBJ1-1; D is undetermined. In germline, CDR1 is SGHRS, CDR2 YFSETQ. Trimming shortened V by 2 bases and J by 1 base, and 12 bases separated the two germline ends. CDR3 length: 15 residues. CDR3 nucleotides: TGCGCCAGCAGCTTCAGCCGGGTGGGGAACACTGAAGCTTTCTTT. Protein: CASSFSRVGNTEAFF.

The V and J genes are TRBV10-3 and TRBJ1-6; a possible D gene is TRBD1 (6 bases). Germline assignment: CDR1 ENHRY and CDR2 SYGVKD. The V and J ends lost 10 bases and 8 bases respectively, with 18 bases between them. The CDR3 has 14 residues. In nucleotides, the CDR3 is TGTGCCACGACAGTGGGGACATTCGATTCACCCCTCCACTTT. The encoded protein is CATTVGTFDSPLHF.

This clone was found a few times. This chain links TRBV7-9 with TRBJ1-4; maybe TRBD1 (5 bases). V lost 5 bases and J 3 bases, leaving 16 bases between the germline ends. This CDR3 is built from 16 residues. The germline CDR1 and CDR2 sequences are SEHNR and FQNEAQ (reference sequence). CDR3 nucleotide sequence: TGTGCCAGCAGCCCTCCCATAGGGGCCTCTAATGAAAAACTGTTTTTT. This gives the protein CASSPPIGASNEKLFF.

The chain uses TRBV13 and TRBJ2-1; the match to TRBD1 covers 9 bases. V trimming: 2 bases; J trimming: 5 bases; junction bases outside the gene matches: 4. The germline V gene has CDR1 PRHDT and CDR2 FYEKMQ (reference sequence). The CDR3 is made up of 15 amino acids. The CDR3 loop is CASSLITGGNNEQFF. The CDR3 DNA reads TGTGCCAGCAGCTTAATAACAGGGGGCAACAATGAGCAGTTCTTC.

This clone was seen a single time. The junction differs from germline at one of its ends, possibly a read error. V and J are TRBV6-5 and TRBJ2-3; 8 bases map to TRBD2. There are 14 residues in the CDR3. Germline CDR1 and CDR2: MNHEY and SVGAGI. The CDR3: CGGGATPYTDTQYF. The CDR3 DNA follows: TGCGGGGGGGGCGCTACTCCATACACAGATACGCAGTATTTT.

This clone is a singleton in its sample. The chain employs TRBV6-5 and TRBJ1-2, with 9 bases aligning to TRBD1. The CDR3 spans 13 residues. Trimming removed 2 bases from V and 8 bases from J; junction bases left unmatched: 3. CDR1 is MNHEY, CDR2 SVGAGI, per germline. DNA for the CDR3: TGTGCCAGCAGTTACCGACAGGGGGGCGGCTACACCTTC. Protein: CASSYRQGGGYTF.

The gene calls are TRBV25-1 and TRBJ1-1; a weak D match, TRBD1 (5 bases). V lost 3 bases, J lost 1 base, and 9 bases lay in between. Germline lookup yields CDR1 MGHDK and CDR2 SYGVNS. This CDR3 is built from 14 residues. The CDR3 sequence is CASSELQENTEAFF. CDR3 bases: TGTGCCAGCAGTGAGCTACAGGAGAACACTGAAGCTTTCTTT.

V and J are TRBV6-6 and TRBJ2-2, with a possible D match to TRBD2 (6 bases). From germline, CDR1 is MNHNY and CDR2 SVGAGI (reference sequence). The CDR3 runs to 14 residues. V was cut by 6 bases and J by 4 bases, with 12 bases left in between. This CDR3 is CASRVAEGTGELFF. CDR3 nucleotides: TGTGCCAGCAGGGTCGCGGAGGGCACCGGGGAGCTGTTTTTT.

This clone has a handful of counts. This chain joins TRBV9 and TRBJ2-1; TRBD2 aligns across 10 bases. J was trimmed by 3 bases and V by 2 bases; bases with no gene match: 2. CDR1 and CDR2 (germline): SGDLS, YYNGEE. The CDR3 has 15 amino acids. The CDR3 sequence: CASSVLAGVYNEQFF. As DNA, the CDR3 is TGTGCCAGCAGCGTCCTAGCGGGGGTCTACAATGAGCAGTTCTTC.

This chain links TRBV12-5 with TRBJ2-3, with TRBD2 matching 10 bases. CDR1 LGHNT and CDR2 FRNRAP come from the germline V gene. The junction had 11 bases not matched to a gene; V was cut back by 1 base and J by 4 bases. This CDR3 is 18 amino acids long. CDR3 bases: TGTGCTAGTGGTTTGGCAGGCAAGCGGGAGGGCCGCGCAGATACGCAGTATTTT. It translates to CASGLAGKREGRADTQYF. Supplemented by reference TRBV12-5 and TRBJ2-3, the full variable domain reads DARVTQTPRHKVTEMGQEVTMRCQPILGHNTVFWYRQTMMQGLELLAYFRNRAPLDDSGMPKDRFSAEMPDATLATLKIQPSEPRDSAVYFCASGLAGKREGRADTQYFGPGTRLTVL.